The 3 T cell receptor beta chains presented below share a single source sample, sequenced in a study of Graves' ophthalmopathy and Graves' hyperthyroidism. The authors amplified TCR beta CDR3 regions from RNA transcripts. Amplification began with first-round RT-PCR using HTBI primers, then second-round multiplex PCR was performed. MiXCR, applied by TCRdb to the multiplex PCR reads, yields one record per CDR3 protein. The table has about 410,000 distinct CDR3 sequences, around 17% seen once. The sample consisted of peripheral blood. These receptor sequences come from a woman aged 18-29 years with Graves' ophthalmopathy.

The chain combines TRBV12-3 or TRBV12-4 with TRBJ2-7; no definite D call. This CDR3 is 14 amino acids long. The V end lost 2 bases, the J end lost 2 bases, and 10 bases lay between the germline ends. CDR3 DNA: TGTGCCAGCAGTTTATCAGAAGAGCCCTACGAGCAGTACTTC. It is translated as CASSLSEEPYEQYF.

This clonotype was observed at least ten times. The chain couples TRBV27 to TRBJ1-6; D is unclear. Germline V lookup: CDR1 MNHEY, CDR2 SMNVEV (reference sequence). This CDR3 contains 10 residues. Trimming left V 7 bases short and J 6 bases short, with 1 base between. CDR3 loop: CASTNSPLHF. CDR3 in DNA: TGTGCCAGCACTAATTCACCCCTCCACTTT.

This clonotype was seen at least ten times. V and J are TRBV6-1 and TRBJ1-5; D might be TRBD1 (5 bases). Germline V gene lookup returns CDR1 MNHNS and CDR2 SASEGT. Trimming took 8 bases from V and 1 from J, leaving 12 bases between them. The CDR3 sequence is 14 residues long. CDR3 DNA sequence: TGTGCCAGCCAGACAGAGCCCAGCAATCAGCCCCAGCATTTT. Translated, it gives CASQTEPSNQPQHF.